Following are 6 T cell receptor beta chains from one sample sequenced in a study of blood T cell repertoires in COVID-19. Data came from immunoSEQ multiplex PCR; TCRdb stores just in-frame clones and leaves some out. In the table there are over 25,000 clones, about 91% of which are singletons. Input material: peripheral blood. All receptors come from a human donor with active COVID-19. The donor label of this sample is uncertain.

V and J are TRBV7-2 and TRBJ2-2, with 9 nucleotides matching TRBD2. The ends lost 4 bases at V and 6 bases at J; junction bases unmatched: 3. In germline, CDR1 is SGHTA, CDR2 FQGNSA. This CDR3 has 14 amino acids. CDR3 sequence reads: CASSSGTSSGELFF. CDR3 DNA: TGTGCCAGCAGCTCGGGGACTAGCTCCGGGGAGCTGTTTTTT. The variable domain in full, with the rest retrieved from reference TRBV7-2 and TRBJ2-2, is GAGVSQSPSNKVTEKGKDVELRCDPISGHTALYWYRQSLGQGLEFLIYFQGNSAPDKSGLPSDRFSAERTGGSVSTLTIQRTQQEDSAVYLCASSSGTSSGELFFGEGSRLTVL.

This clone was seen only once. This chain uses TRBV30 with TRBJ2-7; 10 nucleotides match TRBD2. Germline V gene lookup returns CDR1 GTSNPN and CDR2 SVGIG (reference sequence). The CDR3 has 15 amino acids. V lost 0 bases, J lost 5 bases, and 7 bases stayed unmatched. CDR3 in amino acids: CAWSVPAGGPHEQYF. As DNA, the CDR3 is TGTGCCTGGAGTGTTCCAGCGGGAGGGCCGCACGAGCAGTACTTC.

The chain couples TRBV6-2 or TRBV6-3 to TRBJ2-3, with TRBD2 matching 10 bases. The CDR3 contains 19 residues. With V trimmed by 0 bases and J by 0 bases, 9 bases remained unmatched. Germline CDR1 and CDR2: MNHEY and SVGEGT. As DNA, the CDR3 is TGTGCCAGCAGTTACTCGTCACTCGGTAGCGGGGGGAGCACAGATACGCAGTATTTT. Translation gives CASSYSSLGSGGSTDTQYF.

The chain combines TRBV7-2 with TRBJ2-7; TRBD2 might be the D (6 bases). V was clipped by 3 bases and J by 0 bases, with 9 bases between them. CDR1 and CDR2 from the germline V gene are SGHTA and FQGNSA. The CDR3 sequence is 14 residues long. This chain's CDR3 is CASSFPGASYEQYF. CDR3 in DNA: TGTGCCAGCAGCTTCCCGGGAGCCTCCTACGAGCAGTACTTC. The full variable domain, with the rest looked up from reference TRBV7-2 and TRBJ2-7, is GAGVSQSPSNKVTEKGKDVELRCDPISGHTALYWYRQSLGQGLEFLIYFQGNSAPDKSGLPSDRFSAERTGGSVSTLTIQRTQQEDSAVYLCASSFPGASYEQYFGPGTRLTVT.

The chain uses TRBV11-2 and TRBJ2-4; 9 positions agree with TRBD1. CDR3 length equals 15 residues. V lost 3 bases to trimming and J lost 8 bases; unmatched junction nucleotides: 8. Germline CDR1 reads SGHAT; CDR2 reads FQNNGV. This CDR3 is CASSFGDRELDIQYF. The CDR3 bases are TGTGCCAGCAGCTTTGGGGACAGGGAGTTGGACATTCAGTACTTC.

CDR3 loop: CASSFREGSYNEQFF. CDR3 nucleotide sequence: TGTGCCAGCAGTTTCCGGGAGGGCTCCTACAATGAGCAGTTCTTC. V is TRBV9 and J is TRBJ2-1; 8 bases map to TRBD2. The CDR3 length is 15 residues. V was clipped by 5 bases and J by 0 bases; unmatched bases: 4. Germline V lookup: CDR1 SGDLS, CDR2 YYNGEE.